This TCR beta chain was retrieved from a study of CD8+ T cells in alopecia areata (dated 2018 in TCRdb). Context from the whole study: The treated patients took part in an open-label pilot trial in which moderate-to-severe alopecia areata was treated with oral tofacitinib at 5 to 10 mg twice daily. Patients stayed on tofacitinib for 6 to 18 months and then had 6 months of follow-up off drug so that delayed response and recurrence could be assessed. To study T cell clonal expansion in alopecia areata, the researchers applied high-throughput TCRbeta sequencing to both the C3H/HeJ mouse model and human patients. Scalp tissue and sorted CD4+ and CD8+ peripheral blood T cells from patchy and totalis/universalis alopecia areata patients and from healthy controls were covered by human TCRbeta sequencing. Biopsies were taken from tofacitinib-treated patients at baseline and again at 4 and 24 weeks into treatment, and several of those patients also had a later scalp biopsy. Scalp clonality was compared among normal scalp (n=4), patchy alopecia areata scalp (n=8), and alopecia totalis/universalis scalp (n=8). The RNA source kit depended on sample type: the PAXgene miRNA kit for fixed scalp, the miRNeasy kit for PBMCs, and the RNeasy kit for mouse skin. TCRbeta CDR3 regions were amplified by immunoSEQ multiplex PCR using 35 Vbeta forward and 13 Jbeta reverse primers.

Lesional scalp punch biopsies and peripheral blood were obtained from alopecia areata patients. PBMCs were isolated by density centrifugation and stained for CD3, CD4 and CD8, after which CD4+ and CD8+ T cells were sorted on a FACSAria. As regards this clone: No antigen is known for it. There are no base qualities to consult, and no much larger clone falls within one base.

Via the germline V gene, CDR1 is SGHRS and CDR2 YFSETQ. V gives up 0 bases and J gives up 2 bases, and the segment between their germline ends measures 9 bases. Inclusive of the bounding cysteine and phenylalanine, the CDR3 is 14 residues long. The read is trimmed to its CDR3 DNA, 42 bases read in frame from base 1. The paper's findings and limits, for the study overall: Shared TCR sequences between patients were less evident than in mice, which may be partly attributable to HLA diversity in the patient population. Scalp TCR repertoire analysis is complicated because resident alphabeta T cells in normal human skin are also sequenced, whereas mouse skin is dominated by gammadelta T cells. Lesional scalp, especially in alopecia totalis/universalis, showed higher clonality and more expanded CD8+ clones than normal scalp, suggesting antigenic drive.

The method behind the library was the immunoSEQ multiplex PCR assay. RNA was extracted from all samples and reverse transcribed into cDNA, which served as template for TCR sequencing. First-strand cDNA was synthesized with SuperScript III using a 2:1 mix of oligo-dT and random hexamers. A synthetic immune receptor repertoire was used to measure amplification bias, and any remaining bias was corrected computationally. For the original study's pipeline: Raw reads were preprocessed for error removal, and CDR3 was defined according to IMGT conventions as running from the conserved cysteine to phenylalanine. To get clonality, Shannon entropy was normalized by log2 of the number of productive unique TCRs and the result was subtracted from 1. Whether each scalp clone was CD4 or CD8 was inferred by checking scalp TCRbeta sequences against the CD4 and CD8 repertoires from sorted blood. TCRdb stores this immuneACCESS table with in-frame sequences only. Part of the clones is absent; in the studies checked, under half of the shortfall reflects unresolved V genes, and no reason is known for the rest. Clonal size and the V and J genes are those of that table, whereas D and trimming came from the DNA. In this sample the table shows about 150,000 clones, roughly 48% of which occur a single time. Clones ranked in the top ten supply about 6.4% of the sample.

The chain is made from TRBV5-1 and TRBJ2-7, with no D gene named confidently. This sequence originates from a human donor with alopecia areata. The specimen sequenced was CD4+ T cells sorted from blood. The nucleotide sequence reads TGCGCCAGCAGCTTGGCGGAAACCCCCTACGAGCAGTACTTC. It translates as CASSLAETPYEQYF.